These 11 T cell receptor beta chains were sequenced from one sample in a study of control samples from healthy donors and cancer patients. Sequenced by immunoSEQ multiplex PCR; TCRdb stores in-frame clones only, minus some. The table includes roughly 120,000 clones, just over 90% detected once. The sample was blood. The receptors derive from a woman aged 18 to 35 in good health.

In DNA, the CDR3 is TGTGCCAGCAGTTACTACCTTAAACTACAGGGTCCCCGCGGCTACACCTTC. Translated: CASSYYLKLQGPRGYTF. The chain combines TRBV6-2 or TRBV6-3 with TRBJ1-2; perhaps TRBD1 as D (6 bases). V was clipped by 1 base and J by 8 bases, with 23 bases between them. This CDR3 spans 17 amino acids. The germline V gene encodes CDR1 MNHEY and CDR2 SVGEGT.

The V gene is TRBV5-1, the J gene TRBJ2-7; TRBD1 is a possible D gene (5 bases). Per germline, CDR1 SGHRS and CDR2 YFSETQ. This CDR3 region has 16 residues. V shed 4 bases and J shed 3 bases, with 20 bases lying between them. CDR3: CASSPGHRGALYEQYF. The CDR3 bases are TGCGCCAGCAGCCCAGGACACCGAGGAGCTCTCTACGAGCAGTACTTC.

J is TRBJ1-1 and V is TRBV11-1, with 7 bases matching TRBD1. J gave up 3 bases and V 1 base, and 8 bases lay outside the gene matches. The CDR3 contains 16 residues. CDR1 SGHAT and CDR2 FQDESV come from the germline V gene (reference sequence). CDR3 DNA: TGTGCCAGCAGCTTAGGGTACAGGGGTATGGACACTGAAGCTTTCTTT. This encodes CASSLGYRGMDTEAFF.

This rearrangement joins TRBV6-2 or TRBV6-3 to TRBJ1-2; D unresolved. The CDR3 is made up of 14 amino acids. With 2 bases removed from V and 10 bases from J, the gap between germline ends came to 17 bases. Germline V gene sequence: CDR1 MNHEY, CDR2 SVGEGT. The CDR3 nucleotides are TGTGCCAGCAGTTACATCCCAGGACTCTCAGACTACACCTTC. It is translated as CASSYIPGLSDYTF.

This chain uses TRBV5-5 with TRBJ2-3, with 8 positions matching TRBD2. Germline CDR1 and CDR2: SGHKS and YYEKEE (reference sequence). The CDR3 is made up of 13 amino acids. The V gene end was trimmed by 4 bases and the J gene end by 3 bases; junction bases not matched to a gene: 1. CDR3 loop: CASSRGGTDTQYF. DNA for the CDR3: TGTGCCAGCAGCCGGGGGGGAACAGATACGCAGTATTTT.

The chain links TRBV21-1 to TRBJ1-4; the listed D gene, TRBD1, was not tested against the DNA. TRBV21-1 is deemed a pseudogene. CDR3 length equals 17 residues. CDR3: CASSKGQSTGLNEKLFF. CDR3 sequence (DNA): TGTGCCAGCAGCAAGGGACAGTCGACAGGACTTAATGAAAAACTGTTTTTT.

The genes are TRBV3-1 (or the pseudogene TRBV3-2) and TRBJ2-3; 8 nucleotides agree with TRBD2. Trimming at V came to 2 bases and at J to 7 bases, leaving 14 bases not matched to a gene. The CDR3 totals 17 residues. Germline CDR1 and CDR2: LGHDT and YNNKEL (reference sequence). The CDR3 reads CASSQIPPGLEGYTQYF. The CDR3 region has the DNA TGTGCCAGCAGCCAAATCCCCCCGGGACTAGAAGGGTATACGCAGTATTTT.

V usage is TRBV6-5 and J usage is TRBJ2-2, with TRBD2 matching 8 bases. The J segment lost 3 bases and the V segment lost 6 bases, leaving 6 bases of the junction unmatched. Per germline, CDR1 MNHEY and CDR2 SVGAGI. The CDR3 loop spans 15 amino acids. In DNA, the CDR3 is TGTGCCAGCAGACTACTAGCGGAGTACACCGGGGAGCTGTTTTTT. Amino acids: CASRLLAEYTGELFF.

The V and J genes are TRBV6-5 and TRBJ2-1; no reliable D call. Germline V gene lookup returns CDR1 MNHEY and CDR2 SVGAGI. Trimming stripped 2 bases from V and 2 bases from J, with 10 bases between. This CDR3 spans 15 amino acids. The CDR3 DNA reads TGTGCCAGCAGTTACGAGGCGAGGCCCTACAATGAGCAGTTCTTC. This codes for CASSYEARPYNEQFF.

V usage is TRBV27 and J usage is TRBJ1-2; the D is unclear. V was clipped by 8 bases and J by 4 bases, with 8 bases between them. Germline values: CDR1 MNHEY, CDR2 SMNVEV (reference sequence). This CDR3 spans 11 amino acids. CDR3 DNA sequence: TGTGCCAGCGGGGAGTCCTATGGCTACACCTTC. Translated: CASGESYGYTF.

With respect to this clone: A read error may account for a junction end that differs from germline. The CDR3 region has the DNA TGTGCCAGCAGCTTCGGGGCGCGACCAGCCCGTTTT. Its translation: CASSFGARPARF. The V and J genes are TRBV7-9 and TRBJ1-4; tentatively, D is TRBD1 (5 bases). Germline CDR1 and CDR2: SEHNR and FQNEAQ (reference sequence). CDR3 length equals 12 residues. Using reference TRBV7-9 and TRBJ1-4 for the parts outside the CDR3, the full variable domain is DTGVSQNPRHKITKRGQNVTFRCDPISEHNRLYWYRQTLGQGPEFLTYFQNEAQLEKSRLLSDRFSAERPKGSFSTLEIQRTEQGDSAMYLCASSFGARPARFGSGTQLSVL.